This T cell receptor (beta chain) was observed in a study of blood T cell repertoires in COVID-19. At the level of the study: Sources were T cells, B-cell-depleted T cells, or PBMCs; the material itself was cDNA or gDNA.

Original processing notes: Estimation of nucleated cell counts was performed using reference gene primer amplification. Using immunoSEQ multiplex PCR, the repertoire was profiled, and TCRdb retains in-frame clones only, with some absent. The D gene and trimming were derived from the DNA, and the V and J assignments and clone size from that table. The sample has roughly 65,000 clones, about 80% seen once. The CDR3 is made up of 17 amino acids. Germline lookup yields CDR1 MDHEN and CDR2 SYDVKM. J gave up 0 bases and V 1 base, and 7 bases lay outside the gene matches. Specimen: peripheral blood. The sequence was collected from a human donor in a cohort sampled during active COVID-19. The rearrangement links TRBV28 to TRBJ2-7, with 9 bases matching TRBD2. This chain's CDR3 is CASSLYPETSGSYEQYF. DNA of the CDR3: TGTGCCAGCAGTTTATACCCCGAGACTAGCGGCTCCTACGAGCAGTACTTC. The full variable domain, its missing parts supplied by reference TRBV28 and TRBJ2-7, is DVKVTQSSRYLVKRTGEKVFLECVQDMDHENMFWYRQDPGLGLRLIYFSYDVKMKEKGDIPEGYSVSREKKERFSLILESASTNQTSMYLCASSLYPETSGSYEQYFGPGTRLTVT.